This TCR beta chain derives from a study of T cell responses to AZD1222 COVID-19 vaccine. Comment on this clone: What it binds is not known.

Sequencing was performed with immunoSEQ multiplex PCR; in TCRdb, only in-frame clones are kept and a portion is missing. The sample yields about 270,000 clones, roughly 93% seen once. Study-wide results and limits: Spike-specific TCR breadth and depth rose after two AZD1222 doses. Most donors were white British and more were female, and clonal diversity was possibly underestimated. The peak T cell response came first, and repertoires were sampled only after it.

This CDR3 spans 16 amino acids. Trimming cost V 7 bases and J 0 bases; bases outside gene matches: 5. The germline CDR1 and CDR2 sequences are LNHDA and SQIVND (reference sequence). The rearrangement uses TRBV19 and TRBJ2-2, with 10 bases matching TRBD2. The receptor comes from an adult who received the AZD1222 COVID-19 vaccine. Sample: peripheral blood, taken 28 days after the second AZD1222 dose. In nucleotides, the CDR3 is TGTGCCAGTACCCTACTAGCGGGACCGAACACCGGGGAGCTGTTTTTT. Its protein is CASTLLAGPNTGELFF.